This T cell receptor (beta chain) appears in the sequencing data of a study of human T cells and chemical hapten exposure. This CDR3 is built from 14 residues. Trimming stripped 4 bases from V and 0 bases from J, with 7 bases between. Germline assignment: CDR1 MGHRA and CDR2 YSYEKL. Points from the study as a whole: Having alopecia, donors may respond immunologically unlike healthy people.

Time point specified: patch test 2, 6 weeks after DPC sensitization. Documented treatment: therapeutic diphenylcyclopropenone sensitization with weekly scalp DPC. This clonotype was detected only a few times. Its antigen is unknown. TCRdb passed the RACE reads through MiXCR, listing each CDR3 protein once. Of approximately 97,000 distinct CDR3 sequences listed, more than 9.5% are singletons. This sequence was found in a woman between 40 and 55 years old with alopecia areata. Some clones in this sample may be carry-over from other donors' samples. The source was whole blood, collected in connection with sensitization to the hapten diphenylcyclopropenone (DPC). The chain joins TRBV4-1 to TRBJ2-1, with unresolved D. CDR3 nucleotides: TGCGCCAGCAGCCTCCCGGTCTCCTACAATGAGCAGTTCTTC. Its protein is CASSLPVSYNEQFF.